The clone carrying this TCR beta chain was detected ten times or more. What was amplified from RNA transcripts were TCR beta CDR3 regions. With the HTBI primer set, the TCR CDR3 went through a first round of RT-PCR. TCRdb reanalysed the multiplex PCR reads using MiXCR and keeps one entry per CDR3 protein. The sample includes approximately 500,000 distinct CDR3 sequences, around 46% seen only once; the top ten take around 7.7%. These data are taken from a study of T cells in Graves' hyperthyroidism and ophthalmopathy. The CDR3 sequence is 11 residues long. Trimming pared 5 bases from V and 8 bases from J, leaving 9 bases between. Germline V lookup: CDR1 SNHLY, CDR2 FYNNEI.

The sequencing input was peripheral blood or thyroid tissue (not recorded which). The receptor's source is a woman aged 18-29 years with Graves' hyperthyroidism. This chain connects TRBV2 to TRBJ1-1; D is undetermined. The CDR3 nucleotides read TGTGCCAGCAGTCAGGCCAGGGAAGCTTTCTTT. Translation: CASSQAREAFF.